This TCR beta chain was captured by sequencing in a study of T cell responses to AZD1222 COVID-19 vaccine. The CDR3 length is 14 residues. Germline CDR1 is SGHRS and CDR2 is YFSETQ. V lost 4 bases and J 0 bases, leaving 10 bases between the germline ends. Sequenced by immunoSEQ multiplex PCR; TCRdb stores in-frame clones only, minus some. The sample includes about 84,000 clones, 80% to 95% of them seen just once. Sequencing was performed on peripheral blood, taken 28 days after the second AZD1222 dose. The rearrangement joins TRBV5-1 to TRBJ1-1; no firm D call. This receptor was obtained from an adult who received the AZD1222 COVID-19 vaccine. CDR3 coding DNA: TGCGCCAGCAGCCCGGGTCCTGTGAACACTGAAGCTTTCTTT. Protein: CASSPGPVNTEAFF.